One sample yielded the 25 T cell receptor beta chains listed below, sequenced in a study of T-cell reconstitution after alpha-beta-depleted transplantation in children. Preparation of the TCRbeta library used unique molecular identifiers. Using its own MiXCR run on the PCR reads, TCRdb lists one record per CDR3 protein. The table has fewer than 700,000 distinct CDR3 sequences, 23% seen once. Sample: PBMCs, mostly from graft donor cells, taken 360 days after TCRalphabeta/CD19-depleted stem cell transplant. The receptors derive from a boy in the first two years of life who had a stem cell transplant for acute myeloid leukemia, so the T cells may come from the graft donor.

This clonotype was seen repeatedly, ten times or more. This chain uses TRBV20-1 with TRBJ2-7, with 10 positions matching TRBD2. Trimming cost V 1 base and J 2 bases; bases outside gene matches: 5. Germline CDR1 reads DFQATT; CDR2 reads SNEGSKA (reference sequence). CDR3 length: 15 amino acids. The DNA of the CDR3 is TGCAGTGCTAGAGGGTCAGCGGGGGGGACCTACGAGCAGTACTTC. Translation gives CSARGSAGGTYEQYF.

V is TRBV20-1 and J is TRBJ2-1; D is uncertain. The CDR3 consists of 14 residues. The germline V and J ends were trimmed by 6 bases and 2 bases, with 14 bases remaining between them. Germline CDR1 is DFQATT and CDR2 is SNEGSKA (reference sequence). In nucleotides, the CDR3 is TGCAGTGCAACAAAGCAGGACCCCTACAATGAGCAGTTCTTC. It codes for CSATKQDPYNEQFF.

This clonotype was seen at least ten times. V and J are TRBV5-6 and TRBJ2-1; 10 bases agree with TRBD2. Per the germline V gene, CDR1 is SGHDT and CDR2 is YYEEEE. The CDR3 length is 14 residues. Trimming took 2 bases from V and 9 from J; bases not matched to a gene: 5. In DNA form, the CDR3 reads TGTGCCAGCAGCTTAAGCGGGGGGGTAGGTGAGCAGTTCTTC. Protein product: CASSLSGGVGEQFF.

The chain has TRBV6-5 and TRBJ2-7; no reliable D call. Germline-derived CDR1 and CDR2 are MNHEY and SVGAGI. Trimming left V 2 bases short and J 6 bases short, with 14 bases between. The CDR3 length is 14 residues. CDR3 residues: CASSYGSGRSEQYV. In nucleotides, the CDR3 is TGTGCCAGCAGTTACGGCTCAGGAAGGTCCGAGCAGTACGTC.

The gene calls are TRBV3-1 and TRBJ2-5; either TRBD1 or TRBD2 may fit D (5 bases each). The CDR3 is 15 residues long. V was clipped by 1 base and J by 3 bases, with 12 bases between them. Per the germline V gene, CDR1 is LGHDT and CDR2 is YNNKEL (reference sequence). As DNA, the CDR3 is TGTGCCAGCAGCCAAGGAGGGACCGGTAAAGAGACCCAGTACTTC. It yields the protein CASSQGGTGKETQYF.

V gene TRBV15 combines with J gene TRBJ2-2, with D possibly called TRBD1 or TRBD2 (5 bases each). The germline gives CDR1 LNHNV, CDR2 YYDKDF (reference sequence). This CDR3 comprises 14 residues. V lost 5 bases to trimming and J lost 7 bases, with 14 bases between them. The CDR3 is CATSELGADGELFF. The CDR3 DNA is TGTGCCACCAGCGAACTAGGGGCGGACGGGGAGCTGTTTTTT.

Many counts were recorded for this clonotype. The chain carries TRBV6-1 and TRBJ2-1; the match to TRBD1 covers 8 bases. There are 16 residues in the CDR3. The J segment lost 4 bases and the V segment lost 4 bases, leaving 9 bases of the junction unmatched. Germline loops: CDR1 MNHNS, CDR2 SASEGT. CDR3 sequence: CASSVEWTGPYNEQFF. The CDR3 nucleotides are TGTGCCAGCAGTGTAGAGTGGACAGGGCCTTACAATGAGCAGTTCTTC.

This clonotype was detected many times. The chain couples TRBV28 to TRBJ2-7; D is unresolved. The germline CDR1 and CDR2 sequences are MDHEN and SYDVKM. Between the trimmed V and J ends, which lost 4 bases and 1 base, there was a span of 2 bases. This CDR3 comprises 11 residues. The CDR3 sequence: CASSSSYEQYV. The CDR3 bases are TGTGCCAGCAGTTCGTCCTACGAGCAGTACGTC.

This clonotype was picked up many times. The chain links TRBV5-5 to TRBJ2-7; 10 nucleotides agree with TRBD1. The CDR3 totals 16 residues. Losses at the gene ends were 4 bases for V and 2 bases for J; bases not matched to a gene: 9. Germline V gene lookup returns CDR1 SGHKS and CDR2 YYEKEE (reference sequence). The CDR3 bases are TGTGCCAGCAGCGGGTCGGACAGGGGGGAACCCTACGAGCAGTACGTC. Translating gives CASSGSDRGEPYEQYV.

The chain has TRBV9 and TRBJ1-2, with 10 positions matching TRBD1. V gave up 3 bases and J gave up 4 bases; unmatched junction bases: 6. The CDR3 is 15 residues long. CDR1 SGDLS and CDR2 YYNGEE come from the germline V gene. For the CDR3, the DNA is TGTGCCAGCAGCGAGGGGGACAGGGGTTCCTATGGCTACACCTTC. Translation: CASSEGDRGSYGYTF.

This chain joins TRBV11-2 and TRBJ2-7; no definite D call. V lost 3 bases to trimming and J lost 4 bases, with 7 bases between them. CDR1 is SGHAT, CDR2 FQNNGV, per germline. The CDR3 totals 12 residues. Written as DNA, the CDR3 is TGTGCCAGCAGCTTGCTGCCTTACGAGCAGTACGTC. The encoded protein is CASSLLPYEQYV.

The chain links TRBV4-3 to TRBJ1-1, with unresolved D. The CDR3 is 16 residues long. V lost 1 base, J lost 0 bases, and 12 bases lay in between. Germline assignment: CDR1 LGHNA and CDR2 YSLEER. CDR3 bases: TGCGCCAGCAGCCAAGTATATTCCAATTTGAACACTGAAGCTTTCTTT. This translates into CASSQVYSNLNTEAFF.

V and J are TRBV7-9 and TRBJ2-7; TRBD1 matches at 7 bases. The J segment lost 1 base and the V segment lost 5 bases, leaving 5 bases of the junction unmatched. The length of the CDR3 is 14 residues. CDR1 and CDR2 from the germline V gene are SEHNR and FQNEAQ (reference sequence). Here the CDR3 reads CASSPARGSYEQYV. In DNA, the CDR3 is TGTGCCAGCAGCCCTGCCAGGGGGTCCTACGAGCAGTACGTC.

The rearrangement links TRBV7-6 to TRBJ1-6; TRBD1 is a possible D gene (6 bases). This CDR3 comprises 13 residues. V lost 4 bases to trimming and J lost 9 bases, with 10 bases between them. In germline, CDR1 is SGHVS, CDR2 FNYEAQ. The chain's CDR3 is CASSSRGASPLHF. CDR3 DNA: TGTGCCAGCAGCTCACGGGGGGCTTCACCCCTCCACTTT.

This clonotype was recorded at least ten times. The V gene is TRBV6-1, the J gene TRBJ2-2, with D maybe TRBD2 (6 bases). Germline V lookup: CDR1 MNHNS, CDR2 SASEGT. V lost 6 bases and J lost 0, with 14 bases in between. The CDR3 runs to 16 residues. As DNA, the CDR3 is TGTGCCAGCAGCGAGGACTATTCCACGAACACCGGGGAGCTGTTTTTT. Translated, it gives CASSEDYSTNTGELFF.

This clonotype has more than one count but fewer than ten. The genes are TRBV20-1 and TRBJ1-5; D is perhaps TRBD1 (6 bases). Germline CDR1 is DFQATT and CDR2 is SNEGSKA (reference sequence). This CDR3 spans 17 amino acids. With 4 bases removed from V and 0 bases from J, the gap between germline ends came to 19 bases. The CDR3 DNA reads TGCAGTGCTATTGACAGGATTGTGAACCTTAGCAATCAGCCCCAGCATTTT. Translation gives CSAIDRIVNLSNQPQHF.

The CDR3 loop is CASSKGSEAFF. The CDR3 nucleotides read TGTGCCAGCAGTAAAGGGAGTGAAGCTTTCTTT. This chain connects TRBV6-5 to TRBJ1-1, with no clear D. Trimming removed 5 bases at V and 7 bases at J, with 8 bases between. The CDR3 covers 11 residues. Germline V gene sequence: CDR1 MNHEY, CDR2 SVGAGI.

This clonotype was detected only a few times. The chain has TRBV3-1 and TRBJ2-5, with D unresolved. The CDR3 consists of 16 residues. CDR1 LGHDT and CDR2 YNNKEL come from the germline V gene (reference sequence). The V and J ends lost 0 bases and 1 base respectively, with 12 bases between them. The CDR3: CASSQDAAQRQETQYF. In nucleotides, the CDR3 is TGTGCCAGCAGCCAAGATGCCGCCCAGCGCCAAGAGACCCAGTACTTC.

The chain is built from TRBV4-3 and TRBJ2-7; 7 positions match TRBD1. J was trimmed by 1 base and V by 0 bases; bases with no gene match: 15. The CDR3 runs 19 residues. Germline V CDR1 and CDR2: LGHNA, YSLEER. This CDR3 reads CASSQDRVGDSGSSYEQYF. In nucleotides, the CDR3 is TGCGCCAGCAGCCAAGATCGAGTCGGGGACAGCGGAAGTTCCTACGAGCAGTACTTC.

The V call is TRBV20-1, the J call TRBJ2-2, with D possibly called TRBD1 or TRBD2 (5 bases each). Trimming left V 4 bases short and J 7 bases short, with 19 bases between. Germline CDR1 is DFQATT and CDR2 is SNEGSKA (reference sequence). The CDR3 length is 15 residues. The CDR3 DNA sequence: TGCAGTGCTAATCCAACCGGGGCGGGCATCGGGGAGCTGTTTTTT. Its translation: CSANPTGAGIGELFF.

This clonotype occurred a few times. This chain links TRBV29-1 with TRBJ1-1; D may be TRBD1 (5 bases). V lost 7 bases, J lost 2 bases, and 35 bases lay in between. The CDR3 is 20 residues long. Germline CDR1 is SQVTM and CDR2 is ANQGSEA. Here the CDR3 reads CSGFSPLLLNRNKDNTEAFF. CDR3 bases: TGCAGCGGGTTCTCCCCCCTGCTACTAAACAGGAATAAAGATAACACTGAAGCTTTCTTT.

The J gene is TRBJ2-7, the V gene TRBV28; D unresolved. Germline loops: CDR1 MDHEN, CDR2 SYDVKM. The CDR3 is 14 amino acids. Trimming took off 4 bases at V and 2 bases at J, with 12 bases between the two ends. CDR3 loop: CASSYRRLAYEQYV. CDR3 DNA sequence: TGTGCCAGCAGTTATCGCAGACTTGCCTACGAGCAGTACGTC.

This clonotype was seen repeatedly, ten times or more. This chain connects TRBV7-2 to TRBJ2-7; 8 bases match TRBD1. There are 15 residues in the CDR3. V was pared by 4 bases and J by 3 bases, with 8 bases of the junction left unmatched. The germline V gene encodes CDR1 SGHTA and CDR2 FQGNSA. In DNA form, the CDR3 reads TGTGCCAGCAGCTCCAGGGGACAGGACAGCTACGAGCAGTACTTC. Translated: CASSSRGQDSYEQYF.

In this sample, this clonotype turned up many times. This chain joins TRBV7-9 and TRBJ2-3; D unclear. Trimming removed 1 base at V and 4 bases at J, with 6 bases between. CDR1 and CDR2 (germline): SEHNR, FQNEAQ (reference sequence). This CDR3 region has 13 residues. For the CDR3, the DNA is TGTGCCAGCAGCTTAGAGGACCCAGATACGCAGTATTTT. Encoded protein: CASSLEDPDTQYF.

This clonotype was seen only a few times. V is TRBV20-1 and J is TRBJ2-5; D is tentatively TRBD1 or TRBD2 (5 bases each). CDR1 is DFQATT and CDR2 is SNEGSKA in the germline V gene (reference sequence). With 3 bases removed from V and 2 bases from J, the gap between germline ends came to 10 bases. This CDR3 contains 13 residues. Here the CDR3 reads CSARGDLQETQYF. In DNA form, the CDR3 reads TGCAGTGCTAGGGGGGATTTACAAGAGACCCAGTACTTC.